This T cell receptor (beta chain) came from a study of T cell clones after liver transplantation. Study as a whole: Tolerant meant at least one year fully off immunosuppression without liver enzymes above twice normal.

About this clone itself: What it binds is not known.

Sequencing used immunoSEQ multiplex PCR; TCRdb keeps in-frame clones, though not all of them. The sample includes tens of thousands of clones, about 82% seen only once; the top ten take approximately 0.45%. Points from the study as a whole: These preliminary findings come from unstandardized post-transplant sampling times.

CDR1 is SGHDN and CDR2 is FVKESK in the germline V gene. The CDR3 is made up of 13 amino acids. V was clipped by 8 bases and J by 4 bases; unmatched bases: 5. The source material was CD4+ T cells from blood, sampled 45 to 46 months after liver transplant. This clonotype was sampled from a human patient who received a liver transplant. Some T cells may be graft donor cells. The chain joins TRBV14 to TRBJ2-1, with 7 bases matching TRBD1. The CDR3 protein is CASRGQLYNEQFF. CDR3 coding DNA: TGTGCCAGCCGGGGACAGTTATACAATGAGCAGTTCTTC.